The 2 T cell receptor beta chains in this list originate from one sample, sequenced in a study of T cells in women clearing cervical HPV infection. The method was immunoSEQ multiplex PCR; TCRdb's version includes in-frame clones alone and lacks a portion of them. Its clone listing holds under 45,000 clones. What was sequenced was blood buffy coat. The receptors derive from a woman aged 18-70 years with a cervical HPV16 infection that either progressed to CIN3+ or cleared (not recorded which).

On this clone itself: From the germline J gene comes the end of the CDR3, since the read stops 3 residues before it. The chain is built from TRBV29-1 and TRBJ2-5; 9 bases agree with TRBD2. This CDR3 has 14 amino acids. V was pared by 1 base and J by 5 bases, with 5 bases of the junction left unmatched. Germline CDR1 reads SQVTM; CDR2 reads ANQGSEA. The covered CDR3 bases are TGCAGCGTTGAAGCGCGGGAGGGCAGGGAGACC. Its protein is CSVEAREGRET. The whole CDR3 region reads CSVEAREGRETQYF.

For this clone: The sequenced fragment ends 3 residues before the CDR3 boundary, so the rest is inferred from the germline J gene. This rearrangement joins TRBV20-1 to TRBJ1-4; 8 nucleotides align to TRBD1. Germline CDR1 is DFQATT and CDR2 is SNEGSKA (reference sequence). CDR3 length: 14 residues. The CDR3: CSAAAGGVNSPLFF. CDR3 bases read: TGCAGTGCCGCGGCAGGGGGCGTCAATTCACCA.